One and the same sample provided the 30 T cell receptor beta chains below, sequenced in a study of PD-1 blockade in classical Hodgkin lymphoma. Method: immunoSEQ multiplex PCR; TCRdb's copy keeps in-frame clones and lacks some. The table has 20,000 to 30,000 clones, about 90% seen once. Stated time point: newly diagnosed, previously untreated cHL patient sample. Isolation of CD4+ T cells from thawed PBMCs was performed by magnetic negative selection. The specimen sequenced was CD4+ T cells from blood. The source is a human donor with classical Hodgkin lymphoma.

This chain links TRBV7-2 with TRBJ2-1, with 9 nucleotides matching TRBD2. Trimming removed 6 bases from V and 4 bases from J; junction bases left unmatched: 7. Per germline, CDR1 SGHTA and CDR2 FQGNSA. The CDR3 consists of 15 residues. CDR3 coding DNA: TGTGCCAGCAGAGCGGGGGGATCTAGATACAATGAGCAGTTCTTC. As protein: CASRAGGSRYNEQFF.

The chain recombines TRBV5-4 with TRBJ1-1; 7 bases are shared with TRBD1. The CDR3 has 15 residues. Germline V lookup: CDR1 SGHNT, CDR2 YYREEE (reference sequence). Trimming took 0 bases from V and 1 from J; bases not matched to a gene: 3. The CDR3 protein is CASSLGDRKNTEAFF. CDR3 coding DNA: TGTGCCAGCAGCTTGGGGGACAGAAAGAACACTGAAGCTTTCTTT.

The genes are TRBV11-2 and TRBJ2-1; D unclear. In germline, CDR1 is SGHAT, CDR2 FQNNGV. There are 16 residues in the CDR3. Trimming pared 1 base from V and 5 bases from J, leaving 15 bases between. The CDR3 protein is CASSLGFPPWDNEQFF. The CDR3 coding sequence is TGTGCCAGCAGCTTAGGGTTTCCCCCCTGGGACAATGAGCAGTTCTTC.

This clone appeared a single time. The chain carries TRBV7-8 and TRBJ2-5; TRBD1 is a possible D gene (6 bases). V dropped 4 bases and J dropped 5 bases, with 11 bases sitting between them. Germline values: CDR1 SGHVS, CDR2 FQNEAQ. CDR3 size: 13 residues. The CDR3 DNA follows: TGTGCCAGCAGCTCGAATACAGGGGAGACCCAGTACTTC. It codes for CASSSNTGETQYF.

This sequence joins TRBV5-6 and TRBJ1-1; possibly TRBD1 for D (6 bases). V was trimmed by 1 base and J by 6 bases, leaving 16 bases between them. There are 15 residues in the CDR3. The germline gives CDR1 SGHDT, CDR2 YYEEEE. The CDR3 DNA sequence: TGTGCCAGCAGCTTGTTGGACAGAACGATGGCTGAAGCTTTCTTT. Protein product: CASSLLDRTMAEAFF.

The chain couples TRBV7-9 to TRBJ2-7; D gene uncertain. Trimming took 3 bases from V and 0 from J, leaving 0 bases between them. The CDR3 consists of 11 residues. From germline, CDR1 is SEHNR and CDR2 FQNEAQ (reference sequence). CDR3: CASSFSYEQYF. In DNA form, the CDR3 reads TGTGCCAGCAGCTTCTCCTACGAGCAGTACTTC.

Here the CDR3 DNA reads TGTGCCAGCAGCGACAGGGGTAGCAATCAGCCCCAGCATTTT. It is translated as CASSDRGSNQPQHF. The V call is TRBV5-4, the J call TRBJ1-5; 8 bases are shared with TRBD1. The V segment lost 4 bases and the J segment 0 bases; nucleotides outside the gene matches: 0. The CDR3 is 14 residues long. The germline CDR1 and CDR2 sequences are SGHNT and YYREEE (reference sequence).

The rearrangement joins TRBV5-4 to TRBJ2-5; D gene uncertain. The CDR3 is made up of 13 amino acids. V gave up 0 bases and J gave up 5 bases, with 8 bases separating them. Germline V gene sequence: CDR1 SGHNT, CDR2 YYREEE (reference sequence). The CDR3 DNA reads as TGTGCCAGCAGCTTGGGCTACATGGAGACCCAGTACTTC. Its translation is CASSLGYMETQYF.

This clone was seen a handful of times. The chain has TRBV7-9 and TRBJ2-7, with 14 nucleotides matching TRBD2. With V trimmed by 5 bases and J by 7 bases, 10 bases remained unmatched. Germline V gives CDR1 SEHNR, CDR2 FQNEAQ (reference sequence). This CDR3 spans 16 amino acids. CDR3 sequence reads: CASSDWTSGGFWEQYF. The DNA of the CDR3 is TGTGCCAGCAGCGACTGGACTAGCGGGGGGTTTTGGGAGCAGTACTTC. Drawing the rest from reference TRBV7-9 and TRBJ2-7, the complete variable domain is DTGVSQNPRHKITKRGQNVTFRCDPISEHNRLYWYRQTLGQGPEFLTYFQNEAQLEKSRLLSDRFSAERPKGSFSTLEIQRTEQGDSAMYLCASSDWTSGGFWEQYFGPGTRLTVT.

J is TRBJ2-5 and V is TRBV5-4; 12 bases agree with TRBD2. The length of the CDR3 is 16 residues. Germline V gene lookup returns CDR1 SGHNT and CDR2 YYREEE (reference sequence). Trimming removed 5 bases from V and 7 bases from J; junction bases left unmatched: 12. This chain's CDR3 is CASSQEPSGGAGTQYF. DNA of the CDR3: TGTGCCAGCAGTCAAGAACCTAGCGGGGGGGCGGGGACCCAGTACTTC.

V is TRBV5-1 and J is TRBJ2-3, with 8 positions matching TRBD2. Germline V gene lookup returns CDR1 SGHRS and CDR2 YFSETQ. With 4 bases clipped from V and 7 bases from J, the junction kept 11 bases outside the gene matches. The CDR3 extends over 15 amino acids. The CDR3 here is CASSRERGSGYTQYF. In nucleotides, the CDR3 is TGCGCCAGCAGCCGTGAGCGGGGGAGCGGGTATACGCAGTATTTT.

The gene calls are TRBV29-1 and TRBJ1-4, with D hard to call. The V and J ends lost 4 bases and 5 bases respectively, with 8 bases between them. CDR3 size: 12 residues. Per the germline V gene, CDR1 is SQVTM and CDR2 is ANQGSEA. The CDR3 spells CSVGWQNEKLFF. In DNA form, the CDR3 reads TGCAGCGTTGGCTGGCAGAATGAAAAACTGTTTTTT.

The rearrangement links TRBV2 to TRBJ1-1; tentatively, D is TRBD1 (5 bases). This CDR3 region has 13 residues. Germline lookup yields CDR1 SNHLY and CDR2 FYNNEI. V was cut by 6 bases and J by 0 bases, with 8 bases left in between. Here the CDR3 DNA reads TGTGCCAGCAGGGCGACAGTGAACACTGAAGCTTTCTTT. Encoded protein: CASRATVNTEAFF.

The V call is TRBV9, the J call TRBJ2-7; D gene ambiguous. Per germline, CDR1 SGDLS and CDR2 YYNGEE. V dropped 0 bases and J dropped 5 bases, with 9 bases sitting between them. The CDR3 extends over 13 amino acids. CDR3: CASSVAQLDEQYF. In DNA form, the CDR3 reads TGTGCCAGCAGCGTAGCGCAGCTCGACGAGCAGTACTTC.

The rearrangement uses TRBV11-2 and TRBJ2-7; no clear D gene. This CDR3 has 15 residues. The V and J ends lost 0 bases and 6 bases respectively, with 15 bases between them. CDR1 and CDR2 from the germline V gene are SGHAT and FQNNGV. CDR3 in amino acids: CASSLDAGPTLEQYF. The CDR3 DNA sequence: TGTGCCAGCAGCTTAGACGCAGGACCTACTCTCGAGCAGTACTTC.

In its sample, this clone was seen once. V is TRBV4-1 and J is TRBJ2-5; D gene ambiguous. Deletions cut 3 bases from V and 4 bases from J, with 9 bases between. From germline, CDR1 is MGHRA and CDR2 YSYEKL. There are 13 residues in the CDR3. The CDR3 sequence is CASSQIVVETQYF. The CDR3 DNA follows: TGCGCCAGCAGCCAGATAGTTGTAGAGACCCAGTACTTC.

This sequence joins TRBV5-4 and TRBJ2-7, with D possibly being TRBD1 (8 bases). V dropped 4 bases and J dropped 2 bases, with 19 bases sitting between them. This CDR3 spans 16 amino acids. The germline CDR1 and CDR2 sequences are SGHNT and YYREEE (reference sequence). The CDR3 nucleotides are TGTGCCAGCAGCGGGGGGGGTGGACAGGGTGCCTACGAGCAGTACTTC. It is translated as CASSGGGGQGAYEQYF.

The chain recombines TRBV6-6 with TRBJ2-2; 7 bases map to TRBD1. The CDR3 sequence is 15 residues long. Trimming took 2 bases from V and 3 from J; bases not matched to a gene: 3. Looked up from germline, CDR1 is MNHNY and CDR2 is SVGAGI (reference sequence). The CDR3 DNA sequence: TGTGCCAGCAGTTACCCAGGACAGGACACCGGGGAGCTGTTTTTT. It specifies CASSYPGQDTGELFF.

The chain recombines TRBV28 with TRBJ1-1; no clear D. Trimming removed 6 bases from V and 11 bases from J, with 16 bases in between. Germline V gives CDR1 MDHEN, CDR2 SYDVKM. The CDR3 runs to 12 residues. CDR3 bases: TGTGCCAGCAGCCCCGTTTTCAGGCGTGCTTTCTTT. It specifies CASSPVFRRAFF.

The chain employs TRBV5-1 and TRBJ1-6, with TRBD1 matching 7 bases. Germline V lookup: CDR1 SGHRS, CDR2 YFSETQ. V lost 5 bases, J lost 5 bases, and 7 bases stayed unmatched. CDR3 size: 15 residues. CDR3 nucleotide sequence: TGCGCCAGCAGTAGGGACAGTCCCAATAATTCACCCCTCCACTTT. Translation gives CASSRDSPNNSPLHF.

CDR3 bases: TGTGCCAGCAGCCGCGCACGGGTATTTCCCGGACAGTCGATCCTTCTAACCTATGGCTACACCTTC. It translates to CASSRARVFPGQSILLTYGYTF. The rearrangement links TRBV14 to TRBJ1-2, with a possible D match to TRBD1 (6 bases). Trimming pared 4 bases from V and 4 bases from J, leaving 37 bases between. CDR3 length: 22 amino acids. Per the germline V gene, CDR1 is SGHDN and CDR2 is FVKESK.

The CDR3: CASSLSGLMATQYF. The CDR3 nucleotides read TGCGCCAGCAGCTTATCAGGGCTGATGGCGACCCAGTACTTC. The rearrangement joins TRBV5-1 to TRBJ2-5; the D gene is possibly TRBD1 (5 bases). Germline assignment: CDR1 SGHRS and CDR2 YFSETQ. Trimming pared 2 bases from V and 7 bases from J, leaving 15 bases between. The CDR3 is 14 residues long.

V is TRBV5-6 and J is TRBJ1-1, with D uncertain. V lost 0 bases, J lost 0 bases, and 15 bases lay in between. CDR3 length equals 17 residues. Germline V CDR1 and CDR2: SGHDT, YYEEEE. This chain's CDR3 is CASSLGGNWFVNTEAFF. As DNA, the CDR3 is TGTGCCAGCAGCTTGGGCGGTAACTGGTTCGTGAACACTGAAGCTTTCTTT.

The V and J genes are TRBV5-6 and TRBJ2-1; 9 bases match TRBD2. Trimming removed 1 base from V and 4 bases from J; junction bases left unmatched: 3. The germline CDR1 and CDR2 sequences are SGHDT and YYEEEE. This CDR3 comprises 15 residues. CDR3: CASSLLAGVYNEQFF. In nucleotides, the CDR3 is TGTGCCAGCAGCTTGTTAGCGGGGGTATACAATGAGCAGTTCTTC.

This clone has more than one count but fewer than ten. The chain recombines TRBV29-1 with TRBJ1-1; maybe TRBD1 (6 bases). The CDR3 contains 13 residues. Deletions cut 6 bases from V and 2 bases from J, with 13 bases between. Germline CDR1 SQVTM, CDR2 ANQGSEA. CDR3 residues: CSVQQGGNTEAFF. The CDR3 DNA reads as TGCAGCGTCCAACAGGGAGGCAACACTGAAGCTTTCTTT.

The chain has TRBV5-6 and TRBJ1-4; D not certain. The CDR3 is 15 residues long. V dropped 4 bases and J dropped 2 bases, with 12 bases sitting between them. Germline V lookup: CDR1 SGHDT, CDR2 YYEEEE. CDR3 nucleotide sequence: TGTGCCAGCAGCCCGAATGGGCCCACTAATGAAAAACTGTTTTTT. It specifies CASSPNGPTNEKLFF.

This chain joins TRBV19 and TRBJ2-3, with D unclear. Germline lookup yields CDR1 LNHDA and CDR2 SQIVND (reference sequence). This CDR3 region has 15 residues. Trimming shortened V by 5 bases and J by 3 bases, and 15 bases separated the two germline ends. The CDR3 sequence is CASSRIRVRTDTQYF. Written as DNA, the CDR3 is TGTGCCAGTAGTCGTATAAGGGTTCGGACAGATACGCAGTATTTT.

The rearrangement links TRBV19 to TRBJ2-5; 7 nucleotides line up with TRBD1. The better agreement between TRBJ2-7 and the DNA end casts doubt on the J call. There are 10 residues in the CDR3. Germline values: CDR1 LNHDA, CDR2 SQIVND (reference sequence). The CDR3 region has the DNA TGTGCCAGCAGGGGGTACGAGCAGTACTTC. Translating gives CASRGYEQYF.

In DNA form, the CDR3 reads TGTGCCAGCAGCTTCCAACCCCGGGGTGATGGAAACACCATATATTTT. Its translation: CASSFQPRGDGNTIYF. This chain links TRBV7-8 with TRBJ1-3; no clear D. The V and J ends lost 3 bases and 3 bases respectively, with 15 bases between them. Germline V lookup: CDR1 SGHVS, CDR2 FQNEAQ. The CDR3 is made up of 16 amino acids.

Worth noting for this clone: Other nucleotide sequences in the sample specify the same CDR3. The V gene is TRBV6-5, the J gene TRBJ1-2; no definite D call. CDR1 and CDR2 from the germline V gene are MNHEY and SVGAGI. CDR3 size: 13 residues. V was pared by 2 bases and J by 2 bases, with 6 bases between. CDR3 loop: CASSYGRNYGYTF. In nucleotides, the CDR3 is TGTGCCAGCAGTTACGGTAGAAACTATGGCTACACCTTC.